Presented here are 3 T cell receptor beta chains from one specimen sequenced in a study of T cells in Graves' hyperthyroidism and ophthalmopathy. Amplified TCR beta CDR3 regions derived from RNA transcripts. During a first-round RT-PCR of the TCR CDR3, the HTBI primer set was used. TCRdb re-derived calls from the multiplex PCR reads in MiXCR, one entry per CDR3 protein. The sample holds about 55,000 distinct CDR3 sequences, around 53% seen once. Sample: blood. The receptor source for this set is a woman aged 55-69 years with Graves' ophthalmopathy.

This clonotype was counted many times. The chain employs TRBV6-2 or TRBV6-3 and TRBJ2-2, with D perhaps matching TRBD1 (5 bases). Between the trimmed V and J ends, which lost 5 bases and 5 bases, there was a span of 15 bases. The CDR3 contains 15 residues. Germline lookup yields CDR1 MNHEY and CDR2 SVGEGT. The CDR3: CASSESSTDTGELFF. As DNA, the CDR3 is TGTGCCAGCAGTGAATCATCGACAGATACCGGGGAGCTGTTTTTT.

This rearrangement joins TRBV5-4 to TRBJ1-2; a weak D match, TRBD1 (6 bases). V gave up 0 bases and J gave up 6 bases, with 9 bases separating them. This CDR3 comprises 13 residues. Germline V gives CDR1 SGHNT, CDR2 YYREEE (reference sequence). In DNA, the CDR3 is TGTGCCAGCAGCTTGGCAGGGGTGAATGGCTACACCTTC. Amino acid sequence: CASSLAGVNGYTF.

This clonotype was seen many times. V gene TRBV5-8 combines with J gene TRBJ2-7, with TRBD1 matching 8 bases. The junction had 10 bases not matched to a gene; V was cut back by 5 bases and J by 0 bases. Looked up from germline, CDR1 is SGHTS and CDR2 is YDEGEE. The CDR3 has 16 amino acids. The CDR3 sequence: CASSVGWTGSSYEQYF. The CDR3, as DNA: TGTGCCAGCAGTGTTGGATGGACAGGGAGCTCCTACGAGCAGTACTTC.